One and the same sample provided the 6 T cell receptor beta chains below, sequenced in a study of kidney transplant recipient with SARS-CoV-2 infection. TCRdb reprocessed the reads via MiXCR and lists one record per CDR3 protein. The table lists roughly 250,000 distinct CDR3 sequences, 29% of them singletons, with roughly 7.3% in the top ten. The sample in question was a blood sample, obtained at baseline and on roughly day 120 from a kidney transplant recipient. Receptors originate from a young adult male patient who had COVID-19 and was a kidney transplant recipient. Some T cells may be graft donor cells.

V is TRBV12-3 or TRBV12-4 and J is TRBJ2-1; D uncertain. V was shortened by 3 bases and J by 5 bases, with 14 bases between the two germline ends. This CDR3 is built from 15 residues. CDR3 nucleotides: TGTGCCAGCAGTTTGGATGTCCACGTCCACAATGAGCAGTTCTTC. Translating it yields CASSLDVHVHNEQFF.

Ten or more counts support this clonotype. The V call is TRBV3-1, the J call TRBJ1-6; TRBD1 matches 9 bases. Germline trimming cut 6 bases from V and 7 bases from J; bases unmatched to any gene: 4. The CDR3 runs 14 residues. Germline V gene lookup returns CDR1 LGHDT and CDR2 YNNKEL (reference sequence). The CDR3 loop reads CASSPGTGNSPLHF. In nucleotides, the CDR3 is TGTGCCAGCAGTCCCGGGACAGGGAATTCACCCCTCCACTTT.

Remarks on this clonotype: A read error may explain this, as a much larger clone is one base away. The gene calls are TRBV7-2 and TRBJ2-2; no clear D gene. This CDR3 is 15 amino acids long. Per the germline V gene, CDR1 is SGHTA and CDR2 is FQGNSA. The CDR3 DNA reads TGTGCCAGCAGCTTATTCCCAGTCAACATCGGGGAGCTGTTTTTT. Residues: CASSLFPVNIGELFF.

This clonotype was counted many times. The gene calls are TRBV14 and TRBJ2-1, with a tentative D call TRBD2 (6 bases). The CDR3 has 15 residues. In germline, CDR1 is SGHDN, CDR2 FVKESK. Trimming took 0 bases from V and 6 from J, leaving 12 bases between them. The CDR3 loop is CASSQDTGRGNEQFF. The CDR3 DNA follows: TGTGCCAGCAGCCAAGATACCGGGAGAGGCAATGAGCAGTTCTTC. Full variable domain (rest looked up from reference TRBV14 and TRBJ2-1): EAGVTQFPSHSVIEKGQTVTLRCDPISGHDNLYWYRRVMGKEIKFLLHFVKESKQDESGMPNNRFLAERTGGTYSTLKVQPAELEDSGVYFCASSQDTGRGNEQFFGPGTRLTVL.

To note about this clonotype: Its ends do not fully match the called genes, so a read error is possible. The V gene is TRBV3-1, the J gene TRBJ2-2; 11 positions agree with TRBD2. The germline gives CDR1 LGHDT, CDR2 YNNKEL (reference sequence). The CDR3 is 16 amino acids. The CDR3, as DNA: TGTGCCAGCATCCAAGGGACTAGCGGGAACACCGGGGAGCTGTTTTTT. Protein sequence: CASIQGTSGNTGELFF.

This clonotype was seen many times. The chain has TRBV12-5 and TRBJ1-2; D may be TRBD1 (5 bases). V was shortened by 5 bases and J by 4 bases, with 23 bases between the two germline ends. CDR1 and CDR2 (germline): LGHNT, FRNRAP. There are 17 residues in the CDR3. The CDR3 loop is CASGRVCLQGKTYGYTF. The DNA for the CDR3 is TGTGCTAGTGGTAGGGTTTGTTTGCAGGGAAAGACCTATGGCTACACCTTC. The full variable domain, rest sourced from reference TRBV12-5 and TRBJ1-2, is DARVTQTPRHKVTEMGQEVTMRCQPILGHNTVFWYRQTMMQGLELLAYFRNRAPLDDSGMPKDRFSAEMPDATLATLKIQPSEPRDSAVYFCASGRVCLQGKTYGYTFGSGTRLTVV.